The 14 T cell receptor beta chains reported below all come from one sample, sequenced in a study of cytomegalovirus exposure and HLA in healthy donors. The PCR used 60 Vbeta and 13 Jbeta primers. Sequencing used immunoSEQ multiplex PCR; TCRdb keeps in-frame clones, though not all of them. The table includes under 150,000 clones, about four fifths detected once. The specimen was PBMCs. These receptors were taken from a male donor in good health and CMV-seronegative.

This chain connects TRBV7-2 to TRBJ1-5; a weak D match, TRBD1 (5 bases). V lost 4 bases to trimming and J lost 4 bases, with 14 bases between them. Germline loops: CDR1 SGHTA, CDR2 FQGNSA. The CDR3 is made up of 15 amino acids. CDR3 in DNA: TGTGCCAGCAGCTCCGACAGTAGTAGAAATCAGCCCCAGCATTTT. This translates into CASSSDSSRNQPQHF.

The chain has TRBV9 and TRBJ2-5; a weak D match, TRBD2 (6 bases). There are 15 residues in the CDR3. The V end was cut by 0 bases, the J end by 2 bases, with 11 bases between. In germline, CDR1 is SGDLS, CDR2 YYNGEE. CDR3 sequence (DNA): TGTGCCAGCAGCGTAGCCGGGACTGAGCAAGAGACCCAGTACTTC. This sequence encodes CASSVAGTEQETQYF.

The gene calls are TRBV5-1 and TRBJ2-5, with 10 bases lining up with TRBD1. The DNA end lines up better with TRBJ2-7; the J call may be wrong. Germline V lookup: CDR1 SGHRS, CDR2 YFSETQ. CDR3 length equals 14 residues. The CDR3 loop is CASSRGQGAYEQYF. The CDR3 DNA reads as TGCGCCAGCAGCCGTGGACAGGGGGCCTACGAGCAGTACTTC.

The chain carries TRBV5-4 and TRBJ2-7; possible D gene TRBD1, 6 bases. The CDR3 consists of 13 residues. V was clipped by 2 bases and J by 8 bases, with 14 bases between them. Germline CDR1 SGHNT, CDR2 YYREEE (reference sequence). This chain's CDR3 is CASSFRTVSKQYF. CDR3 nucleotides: TGTGCCAGCAGCTTCCGGACAGTGAGCAAGCAGTACTTC.

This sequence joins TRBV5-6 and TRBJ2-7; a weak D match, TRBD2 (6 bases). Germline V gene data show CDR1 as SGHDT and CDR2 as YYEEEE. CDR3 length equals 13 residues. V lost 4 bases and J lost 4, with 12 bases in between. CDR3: CASSTRLVYEQYF. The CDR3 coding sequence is TGTGCCAGCAGCACTCGACTAGTTTACGAGCAGTACTTC.

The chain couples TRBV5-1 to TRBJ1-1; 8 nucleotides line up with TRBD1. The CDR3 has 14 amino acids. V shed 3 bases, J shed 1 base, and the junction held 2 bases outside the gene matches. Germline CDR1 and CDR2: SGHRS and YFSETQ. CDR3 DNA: TGCGCCAGCAGCTCGGGACAGGCGAACACTGAAGCTTTCTTT. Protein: CASSSGQANTEAFF.

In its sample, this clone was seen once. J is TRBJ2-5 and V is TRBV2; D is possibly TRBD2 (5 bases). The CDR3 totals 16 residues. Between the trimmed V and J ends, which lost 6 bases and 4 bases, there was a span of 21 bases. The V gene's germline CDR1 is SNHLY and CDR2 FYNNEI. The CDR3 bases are TGTGCCAGCAGGACCCAAGAGTGGCGAGGGTCAGAGACCCAGTACTTC. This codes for CASRTQEWRGSETQYF.

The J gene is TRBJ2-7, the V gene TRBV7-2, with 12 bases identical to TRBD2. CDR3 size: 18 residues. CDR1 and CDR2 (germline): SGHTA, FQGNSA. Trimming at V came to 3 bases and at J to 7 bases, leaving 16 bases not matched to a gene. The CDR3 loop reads CASSFLLAGGSPVREQYF. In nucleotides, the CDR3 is TGTGCCAGCAGCTTTCTACTAGCGGGAGGCTCCCCGGTCCGGGAGCAGTACTTC.

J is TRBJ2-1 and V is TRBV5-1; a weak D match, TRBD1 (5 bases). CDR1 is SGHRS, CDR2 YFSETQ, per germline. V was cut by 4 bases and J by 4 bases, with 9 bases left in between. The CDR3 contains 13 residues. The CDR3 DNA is TGCGCCAGCAGCCTAGGGGCTTACAATGAGCAGTTCTTC. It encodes CASSLGAYNEQFF.

CDR3 nucleotides: TGTGCCAGCAGCTCGACCCCGGGACTAGCGGGAGGGCATGGGACAGATACGCAGTATTTT. Its protein is CASSSTPGLAGGHGTDTQYF. The chain links TRBV13 to TRBJ2-3, with TRBD2 matching 16 bases. This CDR3 has 20 residues. Germline V gene sequence: CDR1 PRHDT, CDR2 FYEKMQ (reference sequence). The V gene end was trimmed by 4 bases and the J gene end by 3 bases; junction bases not matched to a gene: 13.

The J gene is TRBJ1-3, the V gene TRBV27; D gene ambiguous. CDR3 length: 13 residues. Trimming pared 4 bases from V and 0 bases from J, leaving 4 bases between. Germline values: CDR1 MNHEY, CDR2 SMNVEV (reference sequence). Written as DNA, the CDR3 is TGTGCCAGCAGTTCCAACTCTGGAAACACCATATATTTT. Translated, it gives CASSSNSGNTIYF.

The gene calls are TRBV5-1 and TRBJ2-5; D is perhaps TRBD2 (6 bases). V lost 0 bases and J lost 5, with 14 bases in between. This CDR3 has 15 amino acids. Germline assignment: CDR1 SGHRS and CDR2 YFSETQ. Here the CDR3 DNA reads TGCGCCAGCAGCTTGGCCGATAGGGACTGGGAGACCCAGTACTTC. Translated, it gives CASSLADRDWETQYF.

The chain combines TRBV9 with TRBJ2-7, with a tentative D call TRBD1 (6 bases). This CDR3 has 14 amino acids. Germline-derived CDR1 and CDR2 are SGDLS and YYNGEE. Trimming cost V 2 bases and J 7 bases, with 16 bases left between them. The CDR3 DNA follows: TGTGCCAGCAGCGTCCGCACCTACGGGACAGAGCAGTACTTC. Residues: CASSVRTYGTEQYF.

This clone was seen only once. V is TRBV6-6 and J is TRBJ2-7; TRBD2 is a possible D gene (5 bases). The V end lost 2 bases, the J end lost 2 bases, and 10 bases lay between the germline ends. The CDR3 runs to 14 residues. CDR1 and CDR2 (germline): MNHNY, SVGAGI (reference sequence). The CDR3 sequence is CASSYVAGTYEQYF. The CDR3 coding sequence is TGTGCCAGCAGTTACGTAGCCGGGACCTACGAGCAGTACTTC.